This T cell receptor beta chain derives from a study of T cell repertoires in cytomegalovirus infection. Germline CDR1 and CDR2: SGHAT and FQNNGV. V gave up 8 bases and J gave up 7 bases, with 14 bases separating them. This CDR3 is 13 amino acids long. TCRdb itself ran the reads through MiXCR, one entry per CDR3 protein. The sample records approximately 1,000,000 distinct CDR3 sequences, about a third being singletons. As for this clonotype: What it binds is unknown.

This TCR came from a human donor in good health (CMV status not recorded). Some clones in this sample may be carry-over from other donors' samples. This chain links TRBV11-2 with TRBJ1-4, with a tentative D call TRBD1 (6 bases). The specimen comprised cultured CD8+ T cells from PBMCs, sampled from culture after CMV antigen stimulation. As DNA, the CDR3 is TGTGCCAGCTCCTCGACAGGCCGTGAAAAACTGTTTTTT. Translated, it gives CASSSTGREKLFF.